A single T cell receptor (beta chain) is shown here with its context. The antigen remains undetermined. A multiplex PCR was run with 60 Vbeta primers and 13 Jbeta primers. Clones were read by immunoSEQ multiplex PCR, and TCRdb kept only the in-frame ones, dropping some. The top ten clones hold about 4.5% of a sample with over 90,000 clones, about 62% of them seen once. This sample was included in a study of cytomegalovirus exposure and HLA in healthy donors. The germline V gene encodes CDR1 SGHTA and CDR2 FQGTGA. J lost 0 bases, V lost 1 base, and 6 bases had no gene match. CDR3 length equals 19 residues. Overall study results and limits: The availability of immune exposure information extended only to CMV serostatus. Highly shared sequence variants in one cluster were likely a sequencing artifact. According to the study, 160 or so TCR beta chains were cytomegalovirus-associated. A further, later analysis showed that HLA-associated TCR beta chains (compared with equally common others) were more clonally expanded.

This chain uses TRBV7-3 with TRBJ2-6; TRBD2 agrees at 10 bases. Sequencing input: PBMCs. The TCR sequence derives from a human donor in good health. Here the CDR3 reads CASSLMGSGGFSGANVLTF. DNA for the CDR3: TGTGCCAGCAGCTTAATGGGTAGCGGGGGGTTCTCTGGGGCCAACGTCCTGACTTTC.